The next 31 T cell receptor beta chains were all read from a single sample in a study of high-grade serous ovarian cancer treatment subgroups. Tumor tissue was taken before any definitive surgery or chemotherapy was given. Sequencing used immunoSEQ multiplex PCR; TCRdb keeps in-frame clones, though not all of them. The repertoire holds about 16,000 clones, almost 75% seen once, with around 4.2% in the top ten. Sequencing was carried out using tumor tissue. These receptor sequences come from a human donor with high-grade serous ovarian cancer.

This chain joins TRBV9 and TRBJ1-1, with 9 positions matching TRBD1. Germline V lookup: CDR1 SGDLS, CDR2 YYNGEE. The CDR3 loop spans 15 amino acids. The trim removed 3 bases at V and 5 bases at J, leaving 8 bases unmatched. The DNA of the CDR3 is TGTGCCAGCAGCGGGATACAGGGGGCAGGGACTGAAGCTTTCTTT. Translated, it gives CASSGIQGAGTEAFF. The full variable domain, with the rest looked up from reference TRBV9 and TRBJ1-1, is DSGVTQTPKHLITATGQRVTLRCSPRSGDLSVYWYQQSLDQGLQFLIQYYNGEERAKGNILERFSAQQFPDLHSELNLSSLELGDSALYFCASSGIQGAGTEAFFGQGTRLTVV.

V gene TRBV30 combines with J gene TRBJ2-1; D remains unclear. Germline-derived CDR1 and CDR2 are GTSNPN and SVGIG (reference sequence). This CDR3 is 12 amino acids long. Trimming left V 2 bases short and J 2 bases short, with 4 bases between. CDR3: CAWSYTYNEQFF. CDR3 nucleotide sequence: TGTGCCTGGAGTTATACCTACAATGAGCAGTTCTTC.

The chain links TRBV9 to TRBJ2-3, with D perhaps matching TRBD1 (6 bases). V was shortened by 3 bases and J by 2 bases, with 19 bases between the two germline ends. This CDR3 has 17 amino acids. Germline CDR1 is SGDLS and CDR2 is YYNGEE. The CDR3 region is CASSAGGGRIHTDTQYF. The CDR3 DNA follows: TGTGCCAGCAGCGCGGGTGGGGGCAGAATTCACACAGATACGCAGTATTTT.

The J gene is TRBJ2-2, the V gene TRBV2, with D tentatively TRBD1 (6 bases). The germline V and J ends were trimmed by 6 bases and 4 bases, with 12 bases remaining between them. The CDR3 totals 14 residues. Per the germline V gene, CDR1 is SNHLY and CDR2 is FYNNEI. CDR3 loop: CASRGARVTGELFF. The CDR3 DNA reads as TGTGCCAGCAGGGGGGCGCGGGTCACCGGGGAGCTGTTTTTT.

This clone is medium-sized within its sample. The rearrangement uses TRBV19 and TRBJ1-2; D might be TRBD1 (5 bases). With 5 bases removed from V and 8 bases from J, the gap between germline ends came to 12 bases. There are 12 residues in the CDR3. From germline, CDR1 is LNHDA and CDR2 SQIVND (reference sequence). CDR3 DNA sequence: TGTGCCAGTAGTGAGACAGCGAACGGCTACACCTTC. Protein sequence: CASSETANGYTF.

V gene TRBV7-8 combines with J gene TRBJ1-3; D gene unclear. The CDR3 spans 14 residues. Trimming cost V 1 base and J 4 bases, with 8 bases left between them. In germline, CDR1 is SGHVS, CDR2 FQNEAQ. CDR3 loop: CASSLDTVGNTIYF. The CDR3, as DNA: TGTGCCAGCAGCTTAGACACTGTCGGAAACACCATATATTTT.

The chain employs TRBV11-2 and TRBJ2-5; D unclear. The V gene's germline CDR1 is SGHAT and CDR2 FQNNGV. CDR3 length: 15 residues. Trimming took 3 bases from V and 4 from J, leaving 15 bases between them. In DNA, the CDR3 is TGTGCCAGCAGCTTCAGTCCCCTAGAATCAGAGACCCAGTACTTC. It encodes CASSFSPLESETQYF.

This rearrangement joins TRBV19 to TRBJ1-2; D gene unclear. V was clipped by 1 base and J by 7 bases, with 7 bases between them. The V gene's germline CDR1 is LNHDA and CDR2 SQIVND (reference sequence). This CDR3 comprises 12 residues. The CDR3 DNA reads TGTGCCAGTAGTATAGGAGGTGCTGGCTACACCTTC. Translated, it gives CASSIGGAGYTF.

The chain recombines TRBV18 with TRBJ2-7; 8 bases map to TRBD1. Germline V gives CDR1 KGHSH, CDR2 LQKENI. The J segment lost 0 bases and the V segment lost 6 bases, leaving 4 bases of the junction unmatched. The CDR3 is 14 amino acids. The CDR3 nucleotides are TGTGCCAGCTCCCGGACAGGGAACTCCTACGAGCAGTACTTC. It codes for CASSRTGNSYEQYF.

CDR3 sequence reads: CASSGQGYNEQFF. The CDR3 nucleotides are TGTGCCAGCAGCGGTCAGGGTTACAATGAGCAGTTCTTC. The chain uses TRBV7-8 and TRBJ2-1; possible D gene TRBD1, 5 bases. The CDR3 is 13 residues long. Germline V lookup: CDR1 SGHVS, CDR2 FQNEAQ. V was cut by 5 bases and J by 4 bases, with 9 bases left in between.

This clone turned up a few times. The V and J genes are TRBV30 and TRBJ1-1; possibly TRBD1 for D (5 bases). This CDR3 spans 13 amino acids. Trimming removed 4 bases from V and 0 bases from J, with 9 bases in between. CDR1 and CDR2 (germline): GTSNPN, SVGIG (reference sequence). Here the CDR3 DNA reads TGTGCCTGGAATGAGGGGTTGAACACTGAAGCTTTCTTT. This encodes CAWNEGLNTEAFF.

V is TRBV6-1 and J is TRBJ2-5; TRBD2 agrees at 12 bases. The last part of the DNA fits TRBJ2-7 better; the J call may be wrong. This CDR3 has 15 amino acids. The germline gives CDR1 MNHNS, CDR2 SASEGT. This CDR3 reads CASRLLAGGSYEQYF. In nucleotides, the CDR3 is TGTGCCAGCAGGCTACTAGCGGGGGGCTCCTACGAGCAGTACTTC.

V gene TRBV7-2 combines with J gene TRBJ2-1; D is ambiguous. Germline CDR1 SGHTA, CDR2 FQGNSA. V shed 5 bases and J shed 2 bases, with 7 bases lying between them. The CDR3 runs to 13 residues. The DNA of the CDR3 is TGTGCCAGCAGCCCCTTTACCTACAATGAGCAGTTCTTC. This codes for CASSPFTYNEQFF.

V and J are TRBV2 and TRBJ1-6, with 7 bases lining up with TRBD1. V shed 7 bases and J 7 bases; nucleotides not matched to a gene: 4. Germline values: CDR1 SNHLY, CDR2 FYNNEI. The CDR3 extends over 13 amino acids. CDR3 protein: CASTETGNSPLHF. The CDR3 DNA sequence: TGTGCCAGCACCGAGACAGGGAATTCACCCCTCCACTTT.

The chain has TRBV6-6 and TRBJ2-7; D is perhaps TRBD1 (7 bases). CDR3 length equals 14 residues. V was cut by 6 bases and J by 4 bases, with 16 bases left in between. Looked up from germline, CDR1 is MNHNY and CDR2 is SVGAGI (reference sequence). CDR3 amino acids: CASSWGDSKYEQYF. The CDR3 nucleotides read TGTGCCAGCAGCTGGGGGGACAGCAAGTACGAGCAGTACTTC.

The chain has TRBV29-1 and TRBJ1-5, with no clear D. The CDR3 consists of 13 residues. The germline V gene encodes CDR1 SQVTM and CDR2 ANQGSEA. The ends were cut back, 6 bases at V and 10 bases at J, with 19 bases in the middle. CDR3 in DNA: TGCAGCGTCGCTACCCATGTGGCGGCACCCCAGCATTTT. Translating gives CSVATHVAAPQHF.

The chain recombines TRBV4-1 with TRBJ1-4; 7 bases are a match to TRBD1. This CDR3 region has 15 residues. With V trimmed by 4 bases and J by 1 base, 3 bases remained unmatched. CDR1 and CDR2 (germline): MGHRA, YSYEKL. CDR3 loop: CASSPHRGTNEKLFF. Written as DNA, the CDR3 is TGCGCCAGCAGCCCCCACAGGGGAACTAATGAAAAACTGTTTTTT.

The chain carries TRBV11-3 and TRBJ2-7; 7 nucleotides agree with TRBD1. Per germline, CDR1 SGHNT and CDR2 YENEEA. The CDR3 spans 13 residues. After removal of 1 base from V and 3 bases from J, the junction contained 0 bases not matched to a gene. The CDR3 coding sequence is TGTGCCAGCAGCTTAGGGGACAGCTACGAGCAGTACTTC. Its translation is CASSLGDSYEQYF.

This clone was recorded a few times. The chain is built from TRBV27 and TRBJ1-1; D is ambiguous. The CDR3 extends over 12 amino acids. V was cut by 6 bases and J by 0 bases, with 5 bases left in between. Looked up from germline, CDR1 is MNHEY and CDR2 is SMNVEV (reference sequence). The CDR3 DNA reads TGTGCCAGCAGCGCGTTGAACACTGAAGCTTTCTTT. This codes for CASSALNTEAFF.

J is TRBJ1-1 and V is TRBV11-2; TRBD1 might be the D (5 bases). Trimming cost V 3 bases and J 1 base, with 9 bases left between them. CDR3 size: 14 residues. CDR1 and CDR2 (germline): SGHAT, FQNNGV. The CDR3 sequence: CASSFGAGNTEAFF. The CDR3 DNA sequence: TGTGCCAGCAGCTTTGGGGCAGGGAACACTGAAGCTTTCTTT.

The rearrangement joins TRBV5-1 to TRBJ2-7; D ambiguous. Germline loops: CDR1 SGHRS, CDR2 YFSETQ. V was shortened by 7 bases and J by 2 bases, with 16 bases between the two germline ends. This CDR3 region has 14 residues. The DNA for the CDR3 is TGCGCCAGCGGAATGGGCCCGGCTCCCTACGAGCAGTACTTC. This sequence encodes CASGMGPAPYEQYF.

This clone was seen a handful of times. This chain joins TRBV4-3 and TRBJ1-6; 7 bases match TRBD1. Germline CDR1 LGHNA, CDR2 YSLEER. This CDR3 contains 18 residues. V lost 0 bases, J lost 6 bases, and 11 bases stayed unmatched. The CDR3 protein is CASSQDSFPGQTNSPLHF. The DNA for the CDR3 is TGCGCCAGCAGCCAAGATAGTTTCCCGGGACAGACTAATTCACCCCTCCACTTT.

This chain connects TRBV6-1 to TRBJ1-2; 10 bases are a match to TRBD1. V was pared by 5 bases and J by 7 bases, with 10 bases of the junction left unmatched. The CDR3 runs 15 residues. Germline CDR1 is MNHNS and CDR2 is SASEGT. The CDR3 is CASSPGTGAASGYTF. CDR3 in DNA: TGTGCCAGCAGTCCCGGGACAGGGGCCGCTTCTGGCTACACCTTC.

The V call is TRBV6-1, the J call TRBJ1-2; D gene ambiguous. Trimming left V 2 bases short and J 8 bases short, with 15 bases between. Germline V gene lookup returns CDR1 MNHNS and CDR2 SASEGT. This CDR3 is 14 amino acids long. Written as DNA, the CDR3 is TGTGCCAGCAGTGAAAGGCTTTTCCCGGGGGGCTACACCTTC. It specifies CASSERLFPGGYTF.

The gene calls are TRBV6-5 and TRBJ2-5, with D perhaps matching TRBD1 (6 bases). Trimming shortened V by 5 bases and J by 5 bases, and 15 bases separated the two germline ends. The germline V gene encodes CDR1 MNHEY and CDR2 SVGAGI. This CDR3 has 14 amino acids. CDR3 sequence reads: CASSRVGALETQYF. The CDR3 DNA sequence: TGTGCCAGCAGTCGTGTGGGGGCCTTGGAGACCCAGTACTTC.

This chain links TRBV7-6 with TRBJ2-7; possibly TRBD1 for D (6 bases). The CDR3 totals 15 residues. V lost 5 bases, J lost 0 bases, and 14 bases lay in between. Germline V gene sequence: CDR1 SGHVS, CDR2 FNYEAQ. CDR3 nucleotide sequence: TGTGCCAGCAGCCCGAGGGGGAGCCCCTCCTACGAGCAGTACTTC. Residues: CASSPRGSPSYEQYF. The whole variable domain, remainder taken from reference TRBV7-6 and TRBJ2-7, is GAGVSQSPRYKVTKRGQDVALRCDPISGHVSLYWYRQALGQGPEFLTYFNYEAQQDKSGLPNDRFSAERPEGSISTLTIQRTEQRDSAMYRCASSPRGSPSYEQYFGPGTRLTVT.

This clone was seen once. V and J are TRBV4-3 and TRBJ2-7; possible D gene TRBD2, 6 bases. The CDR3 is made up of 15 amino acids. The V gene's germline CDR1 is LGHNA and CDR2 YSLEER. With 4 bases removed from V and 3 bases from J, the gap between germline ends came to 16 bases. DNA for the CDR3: TGCGCCAGCAGCCCCTCTCGGGGGAGAGGCTACGAGCAGTACTTC. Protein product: CASSPSRGRGYEQYF.

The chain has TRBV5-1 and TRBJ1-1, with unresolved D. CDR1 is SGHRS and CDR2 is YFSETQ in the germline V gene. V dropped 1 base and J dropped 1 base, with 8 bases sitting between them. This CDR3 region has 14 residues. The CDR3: CASSLSSANTEAFF. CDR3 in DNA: TGCGCCAGCAGCTTGTCTTCAGCGAACACTGAAGCTTTCTTT. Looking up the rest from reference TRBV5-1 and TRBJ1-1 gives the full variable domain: KAGVTQTPRYLIKTRGQQVTLSCSPISGHRSVSWYQQTPGQGLQFLFEYFSETQRNKGNFPGRFSGRQFSNSRSEMNVSTLELGDSALYLCASSLSSANTEAFFGQGTRLTVV.

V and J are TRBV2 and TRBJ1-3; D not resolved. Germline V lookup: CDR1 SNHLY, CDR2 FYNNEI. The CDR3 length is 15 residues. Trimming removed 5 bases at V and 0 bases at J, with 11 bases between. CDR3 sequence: CASSPRPGSGNTIYF. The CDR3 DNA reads TGTGCCAGCAGTCCCCGTCCAGGCTCTGGAAACACCATATATTTT.

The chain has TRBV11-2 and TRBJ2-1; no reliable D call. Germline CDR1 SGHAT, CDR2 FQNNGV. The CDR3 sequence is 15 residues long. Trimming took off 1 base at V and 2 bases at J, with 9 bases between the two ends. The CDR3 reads CASSLGGRAYNEQFF. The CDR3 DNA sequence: TGTGCCAGCAGCTTAGGCGGACGAGCCTACAATGAGCAGTTCTTC.

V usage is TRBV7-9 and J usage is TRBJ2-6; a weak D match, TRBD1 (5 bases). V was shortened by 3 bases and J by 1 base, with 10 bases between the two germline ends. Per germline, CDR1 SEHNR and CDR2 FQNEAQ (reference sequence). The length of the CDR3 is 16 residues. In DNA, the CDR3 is TGTGCCAGCAGCTTCCGAACAGGATCTGGGGCCAACGTCCTGACTTTC. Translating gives CASSFRTGSGANVLTF.